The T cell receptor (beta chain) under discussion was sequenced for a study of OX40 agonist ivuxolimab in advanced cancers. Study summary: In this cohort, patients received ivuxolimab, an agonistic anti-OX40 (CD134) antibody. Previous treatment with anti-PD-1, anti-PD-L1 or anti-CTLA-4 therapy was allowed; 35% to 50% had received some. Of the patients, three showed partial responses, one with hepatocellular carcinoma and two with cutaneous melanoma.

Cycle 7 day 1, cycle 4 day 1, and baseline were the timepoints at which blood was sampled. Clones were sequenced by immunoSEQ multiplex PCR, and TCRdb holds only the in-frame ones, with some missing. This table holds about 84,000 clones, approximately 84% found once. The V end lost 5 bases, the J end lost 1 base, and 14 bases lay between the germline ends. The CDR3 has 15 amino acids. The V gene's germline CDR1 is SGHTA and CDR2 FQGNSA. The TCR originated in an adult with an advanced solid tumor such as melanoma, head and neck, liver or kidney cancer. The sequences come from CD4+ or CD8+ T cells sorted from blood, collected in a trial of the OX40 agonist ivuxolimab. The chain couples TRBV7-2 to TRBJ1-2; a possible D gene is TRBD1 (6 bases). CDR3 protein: CASSPAGAINYGYTF. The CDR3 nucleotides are TGTGCCAGCAGCCCCGCGGGGGCGATTAACTATGGCTACACCTTC.